These 31 T cell receptor beta chains were sequenced from one sample in a study of blood T cell repertoires in COVID-19 (dated by TCRdb to the early 2020s). The library was prepared using the immunoSEQ multiplex PCR assay. As stored in TCRdb, this immuneACCESS dataset retains in-frame rearrangements with V and J assigned. A fraction of the clones does not appear; measured against another copy, unresolved V genes explain less than half of the discrepancy, and the remainder lacks a known reason. Recorded for this sample are 200,000 to 300,000 clones; about 90% of them occurred a single time. Jointly, the top ten make up about 2.5% of the sample. Sample: peripheral blood. The receptors derive from a person aged 18 to 35 with COVID-19, enrolled during active disease.

The chain is built from TRBV24-1 and TRBJ2-5, with 9 bases matching TRBD1. Germline CDR1 and CDR2: KGHDR and SFDVKD. The CDR3 length is 14 residues. V was pared by 7 bases and J by 2 bases, with 4 bases of the junction left unmatched. CDR3 protein: CATSQGQGQETQYF. DNA for the CDR3: TGTGCCACCAGCCAGGGACAGGGACAAGAGACCCAGTACTTC.

The CDR3 loop reads CAINSAAGVDEQFF. The CDR3 DNA reads as TGTGCCATCAATAGTGCGGCAGGGGTCGATGAGCAGTTCTTC. This sequence joins TRBV10-3 and TRBJ2-1; D is perhaps TRBD1 (6 bases). The CDR3 is 14 residues long. Germline CDR1 ENHRY, CDR2 SYGVKD. The V gene lost 7 bases and the J gene lost 8 bases, with 18 bases spanning the gap.

This chain connects TRBV6-2 or TRBV6-3 to TRBJ2-1; 13 nucleotides agree with TRBD2. Trimming cost V 4 bases and J 4 bases; bases outside gene matches: 7. This CDR3 has 17 residues. CDR1 is MNHEY, CDR2 SVGEGT, per germline. The CDR3 sequence is CASSWAPGLAGYNEQFF. The CDR3 DNA reads TGTGCCAGCAGTTGGGCTCCGGGACTAGCGGGGTACAATGAGCAGTTCTTC.

The genes are TRBV14 and TRBJ2-7; D may be TRBD1 (5 bases). The CDR3 consists of 14 residues. CDR1 is SGHDN and CDR2 is FVKESK in the germline V gene. V lost 1 base and J 5 bases, leaving 12 bases between the germline ends. CDR3 sequence reads: CASSQVSGIHEQYF. In nucleotides, the CDR3 is TGTGCCAGCAGCCAAGTTTCAGGGATCCACGAGCAGTACTTC. Full variable domain (remainder filled in from reference TRBV14 and TRBJ2-7): EAGVTQFPSHSVIEKGQTVTLRCDPISGHDNLYWYRRVMGKEIKFLLHFVKESKQDESGMPNNRFLAERTGGTYSTLKVQPAELEDSGVYFCASSQVSGIHEQYFGPGTRLTVT.

J is TRBJ2-2 and V is TRBV19; D ambiguous. Germline-derived CDR1 and CDR2 are LNHDA and SQIVND (reference sequence). This CDR3 has 13 residues. The germline V and J ends were trimmed by 5 bases and 5 bases, with 9 bases remaining between them. This chain's CDR3 is CASSPPLTGELFF. CDR3 sequence (DNA): TGTGCCAGTAGTCCCCCCCTAACCGGGGAGCTGTTTTTT.

The chain employs TRBV7-3 and TRBJ2-5; a weak D match, TRBD2 (6 bases). Germline lookup yields CDR1 SGHTA and CDR2 FQGTGA. The CDR3 runs to 15 residues. Trimming shortened V by 10 bases and J by 5 bases, and 23 bases separated the two germline ends. The CDR3 DNA reads TGTGCCACCCCGAATAGCGGCGCCCCATTGGAGACCCAGTACTTC. It encodes CATPNSGAPLETQYF.

The rearrangement joins TRBV4-1 to TRBJ2-4; D is unclear. Germline values: CDR1 MGHRA, CDR2 YSYEKL. This CDR3 region has 17 residues. V gave up 5 bases and J gave up 1 base, with 18 bases separating them. CDR3 sequence: CASSTSEQSWAKNIQYF. CDR3 sequence (DNA): TGCGCCAGCAGCACTTCAGAACAGTCGTGGGCCAAAAACATTCAGTACTTC.

V and J are TRBV28 and TRBJ2-3; unclear D gene. Germline V gene data show CDR1 as MDHEN and CDR2 as SYDVKM. The CDR3 has 14 amino acids. The V gene lost 6 bases and the J gene lost 0 bases, with 10 bases spanning the gap. This CDR3 reads CASRLPLSTDTQYF. CDR3 DNA sequence: TGTGCCAGCAGACTACCCCTAAGCACAGATACGCAGTATTTT.

The CDR3 DNA follows: TGTGCCAGTACTTTTAGGGGAAATGTTGACTACACCTTC. It yields the protein CASTFRGNVDYTF. The chain recombines TRBV13 with TRBJ1-2, with D possibly TRBD1 on 5 matching bases. The CDR3 is 13 residues long. V lost 9 bases to trimming and J lost 10 bases, with 21 bases between them. Germline CDR1 and CDR2: PRHDT and FYEKMQ (reference sequence). The whole variable domain, filled in from reference TRBV13 and TRBJ1-2, reads AAGVIQSPRHLIKEKRETATLKCYPIPRHDTVYWYQQGPGQDPQFLISFYEKMQSDKGSIPDRFSAQQFSDYHSELNMSSLELGDSALYFCASTFRGNVDYTFGSGTRLTVV.

The chain joins TRBV18 to TRBJ1-1; D gene unclear. CDR1 and CDR2 (germline): KGHSH, LQKENI. V was cut by 6 bases and J by 1 base, with 9 bases left in between. This CDR3 has 13 residues. Written as DNA, the CDR3 is TGTGCCAGCTCCTCCTCAGGGAACACTGAAGCTTTCTTT. Its translation is CASSSSGNTEAFF.

The chain carries TRBV4-3 and TRBJ1-4, with TRBD1 identical over 7 bases. J gave up 5 bases and V 1 base, and 4 bases lay outside the gene matches. There are 15 residues in the CDR3. Germline V gene data show CDR1 as LGHNA and CDR2 as YSLEER. The CDR3 nucleotides are TGCGCCAGCAGCCAAGGACAGGGTGGGAATGAAAAACTGTTTTTT. Its translation: CASSQGQGGNEKLFF.

V gene TRBV7-2 combines with J gene TRBJ2-1; D gene ambiguous. The CDR3 has 13 amino acids. Trimming left V 4 bases short and J 9 bases short, with 13 bases between. Germline loops: CDR1 SGHTA, CDR2 FQGNSA. CDR3 in amino acids: CASSSFGQLEQFF. The DNA for the CDR3 is TGTGCCAGCAGCTCCTTTGGGCAGCTTGAGCAGTTCTTC.

In the case of this clone: Other DNA sequences in this sample translate to the same CDR3. CDR3 bases: TGTGCCAGCAGCCCTGGACAGGGCGCCTACGAGCAGTACTTC. As protein: CASSPGQGAYEQYF. The chain is built from TRBV5-4 and TRBJ2-7, with 8 bases identical to TRBD1. Trimming took 4 bases from V and 2 from J; bases not matched to a gene: 5. Germline values: CDR1 SGHNT, CDR2 YYREEE (reference sequence). This CDR3 is built from 14 residues.

As to this clone: Different DNA sequences within this sample yield the same CDR3. The V and J genes are TRBV12-3 or TRBV12-4 and TRBJ2-1; D uncertain. The CDR3 totals 11 residues. V was trimmed by 3 bases and J by 9 bases, leaving 6 bases between them. The CDR3 spells CASSLRGEQFF. As DNA, the CDR3 is TGTGCCAGCAGTTTGCGCGGTGAGCAGTTCTTC.

The chain is built from TRBV30 and TRBJ1-6, with D perhaps matching TRBD1 (5 bases). Germline loops: CDR1 GTSNPN, CDR2 SVGIG (reference sequence). Trimming left V 2 bases short and J 7 bases short, with 15 bases between. This CDR3 has 15 amino acids. CDR3 in amino acids: CAWSIGGQGNSPLHF. In DNA form, the CDR3 reads TGTGCCTGGAGTATTGGTGGGCAGGGAAATTCACCCCTCCACTTT.

V gene TRBV28 combines with J gene TRBJ1-5; possibly TRBD1 for D (5 bases). Germline CDR1 reads MDHEN; CDR2 reads SYDVKM. V lost 3 bases and J 6 bases, leaving 12 bases between the germline ends. CDR3 length: 14 amino acids. CDR3 nucleotide sequence: TGTGCCAGCAGTTTTGTCCGGGGGACTCAGCCCCAGCATTTT. Its translation is CASSFVRGTQPQHF.

Points on this clone: The same CDR3 also results from other DNA sequences found in this sample. CDR3 loop: CASSLGGGTEAFF. CDR3 DNA: TGTGCCAGCAGTTTAGGGGGAGGTACTGAAGCTTTCTTT. The gene calls are TRBV28 and TRBJ1-1, with D possibly matching TRBD1 (5 bases). The CDR3 is 13 residues long. Germline CDR1 is MDHEN and CDR2 is SYDVKM. V lost 2 bases to trimming and J lost 5 bases, with 9 bases between them. The full variable domain, rest sourced from reference TRBV28 and TRBJ1-1, is DVKVTQSSRYLVKRTGEKVFLECVQDMDHENMFWYRQDPGLGLRLIYFSYDVKMKEKGDIPEGYSVSREKKERFSLILESASTNQTSMYLCASSLGGGTEAFFGQGTRLTVV.

The rearrangement uses TRBV5-1 and TRBJ2-7; 12 nucleotides align to TRBD2. Losses at the gene ends were 7 bases for V and 0 bases for J; bases not matched to a gene: 2. There are 14 residues in the CDR3. Germline V gene sequence: CDR1 SGHRS, CDR2 YFSETQ. The CDR3 region is CASGLAGSSYEQYF. CDR3 DNA sequence: TGCGCCAGCGGACTAGCGGGGAGCTCCTACGAGCAGTACTTC. Full variable domain (rest looked up from reference TRBV5-1 and TRBJ2-7): KAGVTQTPRYLIKTRGQQVTLSCSPISGHRSVSWYQQTPGQGLQFLFEYFSETQRNKGNFPGRFSGRQFSNSRSEMNVSTLELGDSALYLCASGLAGSSYEQYFGPGTRLTVT.

This clone was found a few times. The chain joins TRBV9 to TRBJ1-1; D may be TRBD1 (5 bases). V was cut by 5 bases and J by 4 bases, with 12 bases left in between. The CDR3 length is 13 residues. CDR1 and CDR2 (germline): SGDLS, YYNGEE. CDR3 DNA: TGTGCCAGCAGGCCCCCAGGGATCACTGAAGCTTTCTTT. Amino acid sequence: CASRPPGITEAFF.

The V call is TRBV19, the J call TRBJ2-1, with a possible D match to TRBD2 (6 bases). The CDR3 spans 14 residues. V dropped 5 bases and J dropped 9 bases, with 17 bases sitting between them. Germline-derived CDR1 and CDR2 are LNHDA and SQIVND (reference sequence). The CDR3 DNA reads as TGTGCCAGTAGTCTCCCTTATAGCGGTTCTGAGCAGTTCTTC. This codes for CASSLPYSGSEQFF.

This clone has a single count. The V and J genes are TRBV6-5 and TRBJ2-3, with D perhaps TRBD1 (6 bases). In germline, CDR1 is MNHEY, CDR2 SVGAGI. The CDR3 covers 16 residues. V was clipped by 0 bases and J by 6 bases, with 16 bases between them. The CDR3: CASSYSGTPPRDTQYF. The CDR3 region has the DNA TGTGCCAGCAGTTACTCAGGGACACCTCCCAGGGATACGCAGTATTTT.

A remark on this clone: At one end, the junction sequence differs from germline, possibly due to a read error. The V gene is TRBV19, the J gene TRBJ2-2, with TRBD2 matching 9 bases. Germline-derived CDR1 and CDR2 are LNHDA and SQIVND (reference sequence). The CDR3 sequence is 14 residues long. Written as DNA, the CDR3 is TGTGCCAGTACTATAGCGGGAGAAATCGGGGAGCTGTTTTTT. Protein sequence: CASTIAGEIGELFF.

This chain joins TRBV4-3 and TRBJ1-2; no definite D call. CDR1 and CDR2 (germline): LGHNA, YSLEER. The CDR3 has 14 amino acids. V was pared by 0 bases and J by 5 bases, with 10 bases between. The CDR3 DNA reads TGCGCCAGCAGCCAAGACGGGAGTTCATATGGCTACACCTTC. Its translation is CASSQDGSSYGYTF.

This chain links TRBV2 with TRBJ2-1; 10 nucleotides align to TRBD1. The V gene end was trimmed by 7 bases and the J gene end by 9 bases; junction bases not matched to a gene: 6. Germline CDR1 and CDR2: SNHLY and FYNNEI. The CDR3 extends over 13 amino acids. The CDR3 sequence is CASKVGQGTEQFF. CDR3 nucleotide sequence: TGTGCCAGCAAGGTGGGACAGGGGACTGAGCAGTTCTTC.

The chain is built from TRBV24-1 and TRBJ2-7; D is uncertain. Germline V CDR1 and CDR2: KGHDR, SFDVKD. The CDR3 is made up of 13 amino acids. Trimming removed 3 bases at V and 3 bases at J, with 8 bases between. The CDR3 reads CATSDNNLYEQYF. The CDR3, as DNA: TGTGCCACCAGTGATAACAACCTCTACGAGCAGTACTTC.

The chain combines TRBV20-1 with TRBJ2-1; D remains ambiguous. Germline assignment: CDR1 DFQATT and CDR2 SNEGSKA (reference sequence). This CDR3 comprises 11 residues. V shed 5 bases and J shed 4 bases, with 6 bases lying between them. In DNA form, the CDR3 reads TGCAGTGCTGTAAATTACAATGAGCAGTTCTTC. This translates into CSAVNYNEQFF.

This chain connects TRBV5-1 to TRBJ2-6, with 11 bases lining up with TRBD1. V was clipped by 4 bases and J by 0 bases; unmatched bases: 21. In germline, CDR1 is SGHRS, CDR2 YFSETQ. The CDR3 sequence is 23 residues long. CDR3 nucleotides: TGCGCCAGCAGCCCGAACGGACAGGGGGCACTCATGGTAGTGGACTCTGGGGCCAACGTCCTGACTTTC. Translated, it gives CASSPNGQGALMVVDSGANVLTF. Combining the CDR3 with reference TRBV5-1 and TRBJ2-6 gives the whole variable domain KAGVTQTPRYLIKTRGQQVTLSCSPISGHRSVSWYQQTPGQGLQFLFEYFSETQRNKGNFPGRFSGRQFSNSRSEMNVSTLELGDSALYLCASSPNGQGALMVVDSGANVLTFGAGSRLTVL.

V gene TRBV5-6 combines with J gene TRBJ2-7; 11 bases map to TRBD1. Germline V gives CDR1 SGHDT, CDR2 YYEEEE. This CDR3 comprises 15 residues. Losses at the gene ends were 4 bases for V and 6 bases for J; bases not matched to a gene: 9. In nucleotides, the CDR3 is TGTGCCAGCAGCCCGGACAGGGGGCGGGGGTTCGAGCAGTACTTC. Translating gives CASSPDRGRGFEQYF.

The chain uses TRBV4-2 and TRBJ2-3; 10 nucleotides line up with TRBD2. The CDR3 loop spans 17 amino acids. The V gene end was trimmed by 1 base and the J gene end by 4 bases; junction bases not matched to a gene: 8. Germline CDR1 and CDR2: LGHNA and YNFKEQ. CDR3 amino acids: CASSQVIASGSPDTQYF. CDR3 bases: TGTGCCAGCAGCCAAGTCATAGCTAGCGGGAGTCCAGATACGCAGTATTTT.

The rearrangement uses TRBV5-1 and TRBJ1-1; the D gene is possibly TRBD1 (6 bases). The CDR3 loop spans 14 amino acids. CDR1 is SGHRS and CDR2 is YFSETQ in the germline V gene. Trimming pared 4 bases from V and 5 bases from J, leaving 15 bases between. The CDR3, as DNA: TGCGCCAGCAGCCCCGGGACACTGAGTACTGAAGCTTTCTTT. Its translation is CASSPGTLSTEAFF.

The chain has TRBV12-5 and TRBJ2-5, with D unclear. V lost 5 bases and J 5 bases, leaving 6 bases between the germline ends. CDR1 and CDR2 (germline): LGHNT, FRNRAP. The CDR3 loop spans 11 amino acids. The CDR3 sequence is CASGPRETQYF. The CDR3, as DNA: TGTGCTAGTGGTCCGAGGGAGACCCAGTACTTC.